A single sample is the source of the 19 T cell receptor beta chains below, sequenced in a study of tumor-infiltrating lymphocytes in primary liver carcinoma. With a constant-region primer, TCR beta cDNA was made from approximately 510 ng of total RNA. It was through three nested multiplex PCR rounds of slightly modified ARM-PCR that TCR beta libraries arose. A C-beta reverse primer was combined with TRBV1-TRBV30 forward primers in the first two PCR rounds, and each round had approximately 10 cycles. TCRdb reprocessed the multiplex PCR reads with MiXCR, giving one entry per CDR3 protein. The table records just over 300,000 distinct CDR3 sequences, roughly 60% of them present only once. Both blood RNA, taken from unsorted whole blood, and germline DNA were extracted. Sequences were obtained from peripheral blood. The source of these receptors is a woman between 25 and 40 years old with primary liver carcinoma and hepatitis B virus infection.

Points on this clonotype: A read error may account for a junction end that differs from germline. The chain uses TRBV11-2 and TRBJ2-1; D remains unclear. This CDR3 comprises 13 residues. Looked up from germline, CDR1 is SGHAT and CDR2 is FQNNGV. CDR3 nucleotide sequence: TGTGCCAGCAGCCCGGAACCCTTCAATAAGCAGTTCTTC. Protein sequence: CASSPEPFNKQFF.

This clonotype occurred a few times. J is TRBJ2-3 and V is TRBV7-9; D remains ambiguous. Germline V lookup: CDR1 SEHNR, CDR2 FQNEAQ (reference sequence). The CDR3 extends over 15 amino acids. Trimming took 4 bases from V and 4 from J, leaving 15 bases between them. The DNA for the CDR3 is TGTGCCAGCAGCTCCCCGACTGGAGATTCAGATACGCAGTATTTT. It translates to CASSSPTGDSDTQYF.

This clonotype was seen a few times. The rearrangement joins TRBV28 to TRBJ2-1, with D possibly being TRBD1 (6 bases). The CDR3 is made up of 15 amino acids. CDR1 MDHEN and CDR2 SYDVKM come from the germline V gene. Trimming removed 6 bases from V and 1 base from J, with 13 bases in between. The CDR3 loop is CASRIQGYSYNEQFF. DNA for the CDR3: TGTGCCAGCAGAATCCAGGGGTATTCCTACAATGAGCAGTTCTTC.

Comments on this clonotype: One end of the junction is discordant with germline, which a read error may explain. The J gene is TRBJ2-1, the V gene TRBV6-5; D is undetermined. The CDR3 consists of 16 residues. From germline, CDR1 is MNHEY and CDR2 SVGAGI. CDR3 amino acids: CVSSYINAQAPNEQFF. CDR3 nucleotide sequence: TGTGTCAGCAGTTACATCAACGCGCAGGCCCCTAATGAGCAGTTCTTC.

Concerning this clonotype: This may arise from a read error, as a much more abundant clone is one base away. This rearrangement joins TRBV12-3 or TRBV12-4 to TRBJ2-3; 10 positions match TRBD2. After removal of 2 bases from V and 4 bases from J, the junction contained 6 bases not matched to a gene. This CDR3 contains 16 residues. In nucleotides, the CDR3 is TGTGCCAGCAGTTTAAGAGCGGGAGGGCCCTCAGATACGCAGTATTTT. Translation: CASSLRAGGPSDTQYF.

Concerning this clonotype itself: A much larger clonotype is one base distant, so this may be a read error. The chain employs TRBV6-6 and TRBJ2-2; 7 nucleotides agree with TRBD2. The CDR3 covers 14 residues. Germline CDR1 and CDR2: MNHNY and SVGAGI (reference sequence). CDR3 in DNA: TGTACCAGCAGGACTAGGTCGAACACCGGGGAGCTGTTTTTT. This sequence encodes CTSRTRSNTGELFF.

This clonotype appeared a few times. The V and J genes are TRBV5-6 and TRBJ2-1; no reliable D call. V lost 3 bases to trimming and J lost 8 bases, with 9 bases between them. This CDR3 is built from 12 residues. The germline V gene encodes CDR1 SGHDT and CDR2 YYEEEE. Written as DNA, the CDR3 is TGTGCCAGCAGCTACCATTCTTATGAGCAGTTCTTC. It specifies CASSYHSYEQFF.

This clonotype was picked up many times. The rearrangement joins TRBV5-6 to TRBJ1-6; perhaps TRBD1 as D (5 bases). This CDR3 has 15 amino acids. Trimming took 0 bases from V and 7 from J, leaving 11 bases between them. Germline V gives CDR1 SGHDT, CDR2 YYEEEE. CDR3 sequence: CASSLGSGRNSPLHF. The CDR3 DNA is TGTGCCAGCAGCTTGGGATCAGGGCGGAATTCACCCCTCCACTTT.

As to this clonotype: A much larger clone is a single base away; this may be a read error. The J gene is TRBJ2-5, the V gene TRBV5-6, with D unclear. The CDR3 covers 11 residues. CDR1 is SGHDT, CDR2 YYEEEE, per germline. CDR3 bases: TGTGCCAGGAGCTTCGAAGAGACCCAGTACTTC. The encoded protein is CARSFEETQYF.

This clonotype was seen at least ten times. Since no conserved phenylalanine or tryptophan closes the CDR3, a read error is the likely cause. No DNA is shown, since the ends of the CDR3 on it are uncertain; the CDR3 is the one TCRdb lists. J is TRBJ2-4 and V is TRBV29-1; the D segment call TRBD2 is taken from the table without a DNA check. From its first to its last residue, the CDR3 has 9 amino acids. CDR1 and CDR2 (germline): SQVTM, ANQGSEA. CDR3 in amino acids: CSVGHRESV.

To note about this clonotype: The CDR3 carries no conserved terminal phenylalanine or tryptophan, so it likely arises from a read error. V gene TRBV4-3 combines with J gene TRBJ1-6; D is possibly TRBD1 (6 bases). CDR1 and CDR2 (germline): LGHNA, YSLEER. The CDR3 spans 15 residues. The CDR3 region is CASSQDIRGRSPLHS. The CDR3, as DNA: TGCGCCAGCAGCCAAGATATCAGGGGCAGATCACCTCTCCACTCT.

Of note for this clonotype: The junction shows a germline mismatch at one end, possibly a read error. The CDR3 here is CVSSPAGGSYEQYF. The CDR3 region has the DNA TGTGTCAGCTCACCCGCAGGGGGTTCCTACGAGCAGTACTTC. The chain couples TRBV18 to TRBJ2-7; 7 bases match TRBD1. Looked up from germline, CDR1 is KGHSH and CDR2 is LQKENI. This CDR3 has 14 amino acids.

Note on this clonotype: Likely a read error: the CDR3 ends without its conserved phenylalanine or tryptophan. V gene TRBV4-2 combines with J gene TRBJ2-1; no definite D call. Deletions cut 0 bases from V and 7 bases from J, with 13 bases between. The CDR3 is 15 residues long. The V gene's germline CDR1 is LGHNA and CDR2 YNFKEQ. CDR3 region: CASSQEGTEWNEQFI. CDR3 DNA sequence: TGTGCCAGCAGCCAAGAAGGAACCGAGTGGAATGAGCAGTTCATC.

This clonotype was recorded many times. The chain carries TRBV28 and TRBJ1-5; unclear D gene. CDR1 and CDR2 from the germline V gene are MDHEN and SYDVKM. V was pared by 6 bases and J by 4 bases, with 10 bases between. The CDR3 sequence is 13 residues long. The CDR3: CASREVPNQPQHF. The CDR3 DNA follows: TGTGCCAGCAGGGAGGTCCCTAATCAGCCCCAGCATTTT.

This clonotype was detected a few times. The chain links TRBV12-3 or TRBV12-4 to TRBJ2-3, with D perhaps TRBD1 (6 bases). CDR3 length: 13 amino acids. V was cut by 4 bases and J by 6 bases, with 11 bases left in between. The CDR3 sequence is CASSSPTGDTQYF. CDR3 bases: TGTGCCAGCAGTTCCCCGACAGGCGATACGCAGTATTTT.

On this clonotype: Its ends do not fully match the called genes, so a read error is possible. In DNA form, the CDR3 reads TGTGCCTGGAGTGGGGAGGTTCTAGCCAAAAACATTAAGTACTTC. Translated: CAWSGEVLAKNIKYF. The chain carries TRBV30 and TRBJ2-4, with D possibly TRBD2 on 6 matching bases. Germline values: CDR1 GTSNPN, CDR2 SVGIG (reference sequence). This CDR3 has 15 amino acids.

This clonotype was recorded many times. In nucleotides, the CDR3 is TGTGCCAGCAGCGTCAAGAACAATAATTCACCCCTCCACTTT. It codes for CASSVKNNNSPLHF. This rearrangement joins TRBV6-1 to TRBJ1-6; D gene uncertain. V was cut by 6 bases and J by 5 bases, with 11 bases left in between. CDR3 length equals 14 residues. Germline V gene data show CDR1 as MNHNS and CDR2 as SASEGT.

A remark on this clonotype: A much larger clone lies a single base off, so this may be a read error. The V gene is TRBV29-1, the J gene TRBJ2-5, with D hard to call. Looked up from germline, CDR1 is SQVTM and CDR2 is ANQGSEA. The CDR3 extends over 10 amino acids. CDR3 sequence (DNA): TGCAGCTCCTGGGTAGAGATCCAGTACTTC. Encoded protein: CSSWVEIQYF. The whole variable domain, filled in from reference TRBV29-1 and TRBJ2-5, reads SAVISQKPSRDICQRGTSLTIQCQVDSQVTMMFWYRQQPGQSLTLIATANQGSEATYESGFVIDKFPISRPNLTFSTLTVSNMSPEDSSIYLCSSWVEIQYFGPGTRLLVL.

This clonotype was seen at least ten times. The chain recombines TRBV6-6 with TRBJ2-3; 9 positions match TRBD2. This CDR3 is built from 14 residues. Losses at the gene ends were 8 bases for V and 6 bases for J; bases not matched to a gene: 9. CDR1 MNHNY and CDR2 SVGAGI come from the germline V gene (reference sequence). The CDR3 DNA follows: TGTGCCAGCGGCGGGCGGGGGGGCTTGGATACGCAGTATTTT. It yields the protein CASGGRGGLDTQYF.